This record covers a single T cell receptor beta chain. This receptor's antigen is unknown. Qualities for individual bases were not recorded, and no much larger clone is one base off. The protocol used for the library was the immunoSEQ multiplex PCR assay. T cell repertoires were profiled with deep sequencing of rearranged TCR beta loci together with multiparametric flow cytometry. Not all clones reach the TCRdb copy of this immuneACCESS table, which keeps in-frame sequences only. Checked studies attribute under half of the gap to unresolved V genes and leave the rest unexplained. This sample gives approximately 170,000 clones in total; about 85% of them show up just once. The biggest ten clones account for about 4.4% of the sample. The sample belongs to a study of lymphopenia after photon versus proton radiotherapy (dated by TCRdb to the late 2010s). Background for the entire study: The study compared the immunological effects of photon versus proton radiation therapy in patients with gastrointestinal tumors who developed high-grade lymphopenia. A cohort of around 20 patients with gastrointestinal tumors who received either photon or proton therapy and subsequently developed lymphopenia was included. The goal of the study was to characterize the differences between the two radiation modalities in how they affect the immune system. The investigation overall reported the following: Relative stability during treatment was observed in proton-treated patients, whereas loss of naive T cells and TCR diversity and gain of effector/memory populations were observed in photon-treated patients. Across the cohort, among patients who died, a greater drop in TCR diversity after the nadir was inversely correlated with overall survival time. After the lymphocyte count nadir, repertoires from photon-treated patients showed oligoclonal expansion, particularly of CD8+ Temra cells, and this expansion drove the decline in diversity. The survival association was assessed only in patients who died, and better survival with proton therapy was presented by the authors as a possibility rather than a demonstrated result.

Looking up the germline V gene yields CDR1 SGHRS and CDR2 YFSETQ. The cysteine opens and the phenylalanine closes a CDR3 of 15 amino acids. The read is trimmed to its CDR3 DNA, 45 bases read in frame from base 1. Relative to germline, V is missing 0 bases and J is missing 5 bases, with 5 bases of the junction outside any gene match. Sequenced here: peripheral blood, sampled from a patient treated with photon-based radiotherapy. The V and J segments used are TRBV5-1 and TRBJ2-1; 7 bases in the junction line up with TRBD2. This TCR came from a man aged 45-65 years with gastric cancer. CDR3 protein: CASSLEASGHNEQFF. The nucleotides are TGCGCCAGCAGCTTGGAGGCTAGCGGCCACAATGAGCAGTTCTTC.